Listed below are T cell receptor beta chains from one sample, sequenced in a study of T cell responses to AZD1222 COVID-19 vaccine. Only in-frame clones appear in the TCRdb table, and some are missing; sequencing was by immunoSEQ multiplex PCR. Found here are 150,000 to 200,000 clones, 90% to 95% of them singletons; the top ten hold 5.1%. The sample was peripheral blood, taken 28 days after the second AZD1222 dose. These receptors came from an adult who received the AZD1222 COVID-19 vaccine. The CDR3 runs from the conserved cysteine through the conserved F or W. The order of the fields is J gene, V gene, clone size, D gene, CDR3 DNA, CDR3 protein. The D gene is left open where the match is weak. Expanded clones are given a class, and other clones once, few, many or no size at all.

TRBJ2-5 | TRBV3-1/TRBV3-2 | . | . | TGTGCCAGCAGCCAGGGGGCTAGCGGTGAAGAGACCCAGTACTTC | CASSQGASGEETQYF
TRBJ1-3 | TRBV2 | . | TRBD1 | TGTGCCAGCAGTCAGTGGGGACAGGGCTACTCTGGAAACACCATATATTTT | CASSQWGQGYSGNTIYF
TRBJ2-2 | TRBV19 | once | . | TGTGCCAGTAGTACCGTACAAGGAGTCGGGGAGCTGTTTTTT | CASSTVQGVGELFF
TRBJ2-7 | TRBV6-1 | . | TRBD1 | TGTGCCAGCAGTGAAGCGGGGACAGGGTCCTACGAGCAGTACTTC | CASSEAGTGSYEQYF
TRBJ2-7 | TRBV27 | . | . | TGTGCCAGCAGCCCCCAGGCAGACGCCTACGAGCAGTACTTC | CASSPQADAYEQYF
TRBJ2-2 | TRBV5-1 | . | . | TGCGCCAGCAGCCCTTCCGGACTCGGGGGGGAGCTGTTTTTT | CASSPSGLGGELFF
TRBJ2-1 | TRBV10-1 | . | TRBD2 | TGCGCCAGGGGGAGGGTAGCGGGAGGGCCCTACAATGAGCAGTTCTTC | CARGRVAGGPYNEQFF
TRBJ1-4 | TRBV12-5 | . | . | TGTGCTAGTGGTTCGAGGGGCACTAATGAAAAACTGTTTTTT | CASGSRGTNEKLFF
TRBJ2-7 | TRBV9 | . | TRBD2 | TGTGCCAGCAGCGTCTCAGCGGGAGTAAGCGAGCAGTACTTC | CASSVSAGVSEQYF
TRBJ2-2 | TRBV19 | . | TRBD2 | TGTGCCAGTTCCGCTAGCGGGAGTACAGGCGGGGAGCTGTTTTTT | CASSASGSTGGELFF
TRBJ1-3 | TRBV29-1 | . | . | TGCAGCGTGAACCACTCTGGAAACACCATATATTTT | CSVNHSGNTIYF
TRBJ2-3 | TRBV15 | . | TRBD2 | TGTGCCACCAGCCGTCGATCCAGCGGGAGGGGTGCAGATACGCAGTATTTT | CATSRRSSGRGADTQYF
TRBJ2-5 | TRBV19 | . | . | TGTGCCAGTAGTATACCGCAAGAGACCCAGTACTTC | CASSIPQETQYF
TRBJ2-5 | TRBV5-1 | . | . | TGCGCCAGCAGCTTGTCCTCGGGGAGGGAGACCCAGTACTTC | CASSLSSGRETQYF
TRBJ2-6 | TRBV10-3 | . | . | TGTGCCATCAGTGTGGACCCCTCTGGGGCCAACGTCCTGACTTTC | CAISVDPSGANVLTF
TRBJ1-6 | TRBV15 | . | . | TGTGCCACCAGCAGGGACATTGTGTCTTCCCCCCTCCACTTT | CATSRDIVSSPLHF
TRBJ1-4 | TRBV11-3 | . | TRBD1 | TGTGCCAGCCCTCCGGGACAGGGGTGTGAAAAACTGTTTTTT | CASPPGQGCEKLFF
TRBJ2-2 | TRBV6-5 | . | . | TGTGCCAGCAGTTATCTGGGTCCAGCGACCACCGGGGAGCTGTTTTTT | CASSYLGPATTGELFF
TRBJ2-2 | TRBV4-1 | . | . | TGCGCCAGCAGCCAAGACGAGGTTCGCGCCGCAGGGGACACCGGGGAGCTGTTTTTT | CASSQDEVRAAGDTGELFF
TRBJ2-3 | TRBV7-2 | . | . | TGTGCCAGCAGCCCTTCGTTCACCACAGATACGCAGTATTTT | CASSPSFTTDTQYF
TRBJ2-5 | TRBV5-4 | . | TRBD2 | TGTGCCAGCAGCTCAGGACTAGCGGCTCAAGAGACCCAGTACTTC | CASSSGLAAQETQYF
TRBJ1-2 | TRBV27 | . | TRBD1 | TGTGCCAGCAGTTTTCACTGGGGGACAGTGAACTATGGCTACACCTTC | CASSFHWGTVNYGYTF
TRBJ1-6 | TRBV6-4 | . | TRBD1 | TGTGCCAGCAAGGGACAGGGCAATTCACCCCTCCACTTT | CASKGQGNSPLHF
TRBJ2-7 | TRBV7-8 | . | TRBD2 | TGTGCCAGCAGCTTAGTTGGGAGCGGGAGGGCCTCATACGAGCAGTACTTC | CASSLVGSGRASYEQYF
TRBJ1-2 | TRBV3-1/TRBV3-2 | . | TRBD1 | TGTGCCAGCAGCAGGACAGGGGGATCTGGCTACACCTTC | CASSRTGGSGYTF
TRBJ2-2 | TRBV5-1 | . | TRBD2 | TGCGCCAGCAGCTTGACAGCGGGATTCGAGCTGTTTTTT | CASSLTAGFELFF
TRBJ1-2 | TRBV27 | . | . | TGTGCCAGCAGTTTATCTTGGTCCTATGGCTACACCTTC | CASSLSWSYGYTF
TRBJ1-2 | TRBV6-2/TRBV6-3 | . | TRBD1 | TGTGCCAGCAGTTACGGTGAGGGGGCGAGCTATGGCTACACCTTC | CASSYGEGASYGYTF
TRBJ1-2 | TRBV28 | . | . | TGTGCCAGCAGTTTGAGGGCGGGAGGAGGAGGCTACACCTTC | CASSLRAGGGGYTF
TRBJ2-7 | TRBV5-1 | few | TRBD1 | TGCGCCAGCAGTTCCGGGACAGGGGACGCCTACGAGCAGTACTTC | CASSSGTGDAYEQYF
TRBJ1-4 | TRBV5-1 | . | TRBD1 | TGCGCCAGCAGCGGTACCGGGACAGGGGTTGAAAAACTGTTTTTT | CASSGTGTGVEKLFF
TRBJ2-5 | TRBV9 | . | TRBD2 | TGTGCCAGCAGCGTAGGGACTAGCGGGGTCCAAGAGACCCAGTACTTC | CASSVGTSGVQETQYF
TRBJ2-2 | TRBV28 | . | . | TGTGCCAGCAGCCCCCTTACAGGCTTCACCGGGGAGCTGTTTTTT | CASSPLTGFTGELFF
TRBJ1-2 | TRBV3-1/TRBV3-2 | once | . | TGTGCCAGCAGTCTGGGGGTTGGCTATGGCTACACCTTC | CASSLGVGYGYTF